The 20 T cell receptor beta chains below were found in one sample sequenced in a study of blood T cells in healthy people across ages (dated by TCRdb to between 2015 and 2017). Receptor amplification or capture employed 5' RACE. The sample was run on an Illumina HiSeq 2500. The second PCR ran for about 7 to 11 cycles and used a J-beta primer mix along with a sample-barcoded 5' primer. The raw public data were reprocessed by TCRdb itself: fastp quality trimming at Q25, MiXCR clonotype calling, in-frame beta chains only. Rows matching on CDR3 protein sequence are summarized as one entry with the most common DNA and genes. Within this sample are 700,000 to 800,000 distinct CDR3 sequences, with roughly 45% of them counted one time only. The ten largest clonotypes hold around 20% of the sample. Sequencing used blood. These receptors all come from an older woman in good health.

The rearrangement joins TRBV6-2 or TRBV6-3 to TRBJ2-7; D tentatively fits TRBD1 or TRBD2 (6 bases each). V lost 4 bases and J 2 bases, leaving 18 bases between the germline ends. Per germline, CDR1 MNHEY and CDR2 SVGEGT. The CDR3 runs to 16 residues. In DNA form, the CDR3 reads TGTGCCAGCAGTTCCCCCGCCTGGAGGGGGGCCTACGAGCAGTACTTC. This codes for CASSSPAWRGAYEQYF.

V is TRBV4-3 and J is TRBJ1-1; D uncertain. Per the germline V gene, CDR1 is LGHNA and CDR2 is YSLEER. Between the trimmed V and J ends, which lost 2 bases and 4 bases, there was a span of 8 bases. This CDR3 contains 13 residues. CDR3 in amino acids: CASSQIYGTEAFF. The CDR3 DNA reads TGCGCCAGCAGCCAAATATATGGCACTGAAGCTTTCTTT.

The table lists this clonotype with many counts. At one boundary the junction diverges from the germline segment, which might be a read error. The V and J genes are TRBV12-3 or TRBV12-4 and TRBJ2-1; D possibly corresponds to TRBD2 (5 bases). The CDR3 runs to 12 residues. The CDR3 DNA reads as TGCGCCAGCAGCTTGGAGGCTGGTGAGCAGTTCTTC. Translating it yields CASSLEAGEQFF.

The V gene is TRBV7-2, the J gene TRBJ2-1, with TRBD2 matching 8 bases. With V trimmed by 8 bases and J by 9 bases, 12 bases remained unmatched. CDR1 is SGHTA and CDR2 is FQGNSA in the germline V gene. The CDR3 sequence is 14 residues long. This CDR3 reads CTSLEGRLASEQFF. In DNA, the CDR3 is TGTACCAGCCTAGAGGGGAGACTAGCGTCTGAGCAGTTCTTC.

CDR3: CASSPRTSAHNEQYF. As DNA, the CDR3 is TGTGCCAGCAGCCCTCGGACTAGCGCCCACAATGAGCAGTACTTC. The rearrangement uses TRBV7-2 and TRBJ2-1; 9 bases are a match to TRBD2. Near its end, the DNA agrees better with TRBJ2-7, so the J call may be wrong. The germline gives CDR1 SGHTA, CDR2 FQGNSA. The CDR3 sequence is 15 residues long.

CDR3 coding DNA: TGTGCCAGCAGCTCAGCCCGGGCACTCGTCGGCAATGAGCAGTTCTTC. This encodes CASSSARALVGNEQFF. The genes are TRBV11-2 and TRBJ2-1; D ambiguous. This CDR3 contains 16 residues. The germline V gene has CDR1 SGHAT and CDR2 FQNNGV. V shed 4 bases and J shed 6 bases, with 19 bases lying between them.

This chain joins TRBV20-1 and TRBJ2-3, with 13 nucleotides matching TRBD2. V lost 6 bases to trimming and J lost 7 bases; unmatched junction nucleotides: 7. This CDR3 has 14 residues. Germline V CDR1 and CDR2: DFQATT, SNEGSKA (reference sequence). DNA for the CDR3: TGCAGTGCGTACACTAGCGGGGGGGCGAATACGCAGTATTTT. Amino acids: CSAYTSGGANTQYF.

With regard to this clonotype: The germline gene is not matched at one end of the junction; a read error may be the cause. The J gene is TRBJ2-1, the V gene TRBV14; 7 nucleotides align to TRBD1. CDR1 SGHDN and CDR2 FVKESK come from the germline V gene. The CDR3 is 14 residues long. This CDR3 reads CASSRDRANNGQFF. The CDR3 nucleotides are TGTGCCAGCAGCCGGGACAGAGCTAACAATGGGCAGTTCTTC.

The CDR3 reads CASSLAYGGSNEQFF. The CDR3 bases are TGCGCCAGCAGCTTGGCTTATGGGGGAAGCAATGAGCAGTTCTTC. J is TRBJ2-1 and V is TRBV5-1; D may correspond to TRBD1 or TRBD2 (5 bases each). The CDR3 contains 15 residues. The germline gives CDR1 SGHRS, CDR2 YFSETQ. Trimming left V 0 bases short and J 6 bases short, with 13 bases between.

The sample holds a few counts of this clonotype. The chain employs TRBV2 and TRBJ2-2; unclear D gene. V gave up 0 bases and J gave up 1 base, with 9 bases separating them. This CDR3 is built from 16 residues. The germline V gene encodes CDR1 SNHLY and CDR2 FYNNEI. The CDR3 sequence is CASSEASLMNTGELFF. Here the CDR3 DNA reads TGTGCCAGCAGTGAAGCGTCACTCATGAACACCGGGGAGCTGTTTTTT.

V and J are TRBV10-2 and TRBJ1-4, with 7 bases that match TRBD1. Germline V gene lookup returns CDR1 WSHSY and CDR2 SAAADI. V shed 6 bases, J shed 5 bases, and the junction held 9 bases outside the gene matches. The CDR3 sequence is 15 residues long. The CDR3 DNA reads TGCGCCAGCAGGGAGAGACAGGGTTGGAATGAAAAACTGTTTTTT. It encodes CASRERQGWNEKLFF.

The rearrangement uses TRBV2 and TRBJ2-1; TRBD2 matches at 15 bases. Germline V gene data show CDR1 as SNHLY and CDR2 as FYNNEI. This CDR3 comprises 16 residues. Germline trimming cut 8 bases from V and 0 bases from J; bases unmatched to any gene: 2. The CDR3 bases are TGTGCCAGCGGACTAGCGGGAGGGAGCTCCTACAATGAGCAGTTCTTC. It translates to CASGLAGGSSYNEQFF.

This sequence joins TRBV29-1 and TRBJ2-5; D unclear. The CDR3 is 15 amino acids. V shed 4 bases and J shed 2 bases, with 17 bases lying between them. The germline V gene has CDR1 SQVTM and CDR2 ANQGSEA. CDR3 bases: TGCAGCGTTGTAGGCGGCTGCCCCTCTCAAGAGACCCAGTACTTC. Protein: CSVVGGCPSQETQYF.

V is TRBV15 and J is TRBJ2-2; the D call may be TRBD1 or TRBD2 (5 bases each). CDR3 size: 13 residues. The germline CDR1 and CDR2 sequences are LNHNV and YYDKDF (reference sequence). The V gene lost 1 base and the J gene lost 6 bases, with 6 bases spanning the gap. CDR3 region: CATSRVGPGELFF. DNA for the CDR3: TGTGCCACCAGCAGAGTGGGACCCGGGGAGCTGTTTTTT.

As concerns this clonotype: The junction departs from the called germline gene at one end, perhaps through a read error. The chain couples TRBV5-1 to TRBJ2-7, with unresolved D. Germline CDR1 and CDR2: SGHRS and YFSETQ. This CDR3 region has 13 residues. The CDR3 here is CASSSPSSYKQYF. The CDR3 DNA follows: TGCGCCAGCAGCTCACCCAGCTCCTACAAGCAGTACTTC.

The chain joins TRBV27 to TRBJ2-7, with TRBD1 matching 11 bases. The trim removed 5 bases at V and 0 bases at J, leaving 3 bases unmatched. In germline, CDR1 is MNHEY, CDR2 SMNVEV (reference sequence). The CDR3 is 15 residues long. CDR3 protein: CASSRTGGASYEQYF. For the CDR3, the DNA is TGTGCCAGCAGTCGGACAGGGGGCGCCTCCTACGAGCAGTACTTC.

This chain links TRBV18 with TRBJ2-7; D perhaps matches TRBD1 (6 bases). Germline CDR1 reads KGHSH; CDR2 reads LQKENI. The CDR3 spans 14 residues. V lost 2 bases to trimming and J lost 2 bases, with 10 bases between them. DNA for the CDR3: TGTGCCAGCTCACCAGGACAGTCCACCTACGAGCAGTACTTC. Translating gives CASSPGQSTYEQYF.

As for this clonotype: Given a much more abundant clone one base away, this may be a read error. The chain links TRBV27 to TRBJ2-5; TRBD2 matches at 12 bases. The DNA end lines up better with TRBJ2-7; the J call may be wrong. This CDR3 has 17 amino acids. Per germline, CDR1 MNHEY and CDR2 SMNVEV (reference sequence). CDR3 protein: CAGSLASGREISYEQYF. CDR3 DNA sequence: TGTGCCGGCAGTTTGGCTAGCGGGAGGGAGATCTCCTACGAGCAGTACTTC.

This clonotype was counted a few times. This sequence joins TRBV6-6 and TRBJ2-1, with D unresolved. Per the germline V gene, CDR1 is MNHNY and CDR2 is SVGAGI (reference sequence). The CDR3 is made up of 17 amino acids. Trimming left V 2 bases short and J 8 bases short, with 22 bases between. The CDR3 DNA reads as TGTGCCAGCAGTTACCAGATCCTTAGGGTGGATTCGGATGAGCAGTTCTTC. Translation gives CASSYQILRVDSDEQFF.

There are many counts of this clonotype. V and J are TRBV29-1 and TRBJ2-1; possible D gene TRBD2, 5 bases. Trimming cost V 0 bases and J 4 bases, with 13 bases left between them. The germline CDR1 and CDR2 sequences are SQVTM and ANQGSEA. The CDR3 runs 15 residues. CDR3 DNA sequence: TGCAGCGTTGAAGAACAGACTATCCTTTACAATGAGCAGTTCTTC. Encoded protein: CSVEEQTILYNEQFF.